The 8 T cell receptor beta chains presented below share a single source sample, sequenced in a study of T cell responses to AZD1222 COVID-19 vaccine (dated by TCRdb to 2020 to 2022). The receptor library was made with the immunoSEQ multiplex PCR assay. In its TCRdb copy, this immuneACCESS table keeps in-frame sequences only and misses some clones. Where compared with another copy, unresolved V genes explain less than half of these, and the others have no known cause. For this sample there are under 45,000 clones; around 80% appear just once. More than 15% of the sample is held by the ten biggest clonotypes. The time point label here, explained by the study, means: about 28 days (+/-7) after the second vaccine dose. This sample comprised peripheral blood, obtained 28 days after the second AZD1222 dose. The receptors were gathered from an adult who received the AZD1222 COVID-19 vaccine.

V and J are TRBV7-9 and TRBJ1-1; D is ambiguous. The germline V gene has CDR1 SEHNR and CDR2 FQNEAQ (reference sequence). CDR3 length: 12 amino acids. V was trimmed by 8 bases and J by 4 bases, leaving 11 bases between them. The CDR3 loop is CASQTWATEAFF. The DNA of the CDR3 is TGTGCCAGCCAAACCTGGGCCACTGAAGCTTTCTTT.

The rearrangement joins TRBV9 to TRBJ1-1; possibly TRBD1 for D (5 bases). Trimming pared 3 bases from V and 5 bases from J, leaving 14 bases between. This CDR3 has 14 amino acids. Germline V gene sequence: CDR1 SGDLS, CDR2 YYNGEE. CDR3 loop: CASSGTSGGTEAFF. DNA for the CDR3: TGTGCCAGCAGCGGCACCTCGGGGGGAACTGAAGCTTTCTTT.

The CDR3 sequence is CSAVTGDYSNQPQHF. The CDR3 DNA is TGCAGCGCCGTGACAGGGGATTATAGCAATCAGCCCCAGCATTTT. This chain connects TRBV29-1 to TRBJ1-5; 8 bases are a match to TRBD1. After removal of 7 bases from V and 0 bases from J, the junction contained 8 bases not matched to a gene. The CDR3 has 15 residues. Germline CDR1 is SQVTM and CDR2 is ANQGSEA.

Sample share makes this clone medium-sized. The gene calls are TRBV14 and TRBJ1-4; 7 nucleotides match TRBD1. CDR1 is SGHDN and CDR2 is FVKESK in the germline V gene. The V segment lost 5 bases and the J segment 3 bases; nucleotides outside the gene matches: 6. The CDR3 extends over 15 amino acids. The CDR3 loop is CASSYEQGSNEKLFF. The CDR3, as DNA: TGTGCCAGCAGCTATGAACAGGGGTCTAATGAAAAACTGTTTTTT.

This clone occurred a few times. The rearrangement joins TRBV3-1 (or the pseudogene TRBV3-2) to TRBJ2-7, with D possibly matching TRBD2 (6 bases). Per germline, CDR1 LGHDT and CDR2 YNNKEL (reference sequence). The CDR3 loop spans 16 amino acids. V shed 2 bases and J shed 2 bases, with 16 bases lying between them. Here the CDR3 reads CASSQTGGVAAYEQYF. The CDR3 DNA sequence: TGTGCCAGCAGCCAAACCGGGGGAGTAGCTGCCTACGAGCAGTACTTC.

The chain employs TRBV6-1 and TRBJ2-5; the D call may be TRBD1 or TRBD2 (5 bases each). The ends were cut back, 2 bases at V and 1 base at J, with 11 bases in the middle. CDR3 length: 15 residues. In germline, CDR1 is MNHNS, CDR2 SASEGT. The DNA of the CDR3 is TGTGCCAGCAGTGAAACGGGGACCTTCCAAGAGACCCAGTACTTC. Protein product: CASSETGTFQETQYF.

The chain is built from TRBV7-8 and TRBJ2-3; D tentatively reads TRBD1 or TRBD2 (7 bases each). Germline values: CDR1 SGHVS, CDR2 FQNEAQ. The ends were cut back, 4 bases at V and 2 bases at J, with 25 bases in the middle. CDR3 length: 19 residues. The CDR3, as DNA: TGTGCCAGCAGCTCCCGCCGGCAGGGGGGGGGATTCTACACAGATACGCAGTATTTT. Residues: CASSSRRQGGGFYTDTQYF. Combining the CDR3 with reference TRBV7-8 and TRBJ2-3 gives the whole variable domain GAGVSQSPRYKVAKRGQDVALRCDPISGHVSLFWYQQALGQGPEFLTYFQNEAQLDKSGLPSDRFFAERPEGSVSTLKIQRTQQEDSAVYLCASSSRRQGGGFYTDTQYFGPGTRLTVL.

The chain has TRBV27 and TRBJ1-5, with D possibly TRBD1 on 6 matching bases. V lost 4 bases and J lost 2, with 12 bases in between. This CDR3 comprises 15 residues. Germline CDR1 reads MNHEY; CDR2 reads SMNVEV (reference sequence). The CDR3 protein is CASSYTGLGNQPQHF. Here the CDR3 DNA reads TGTGCCAGCAGTTATACAGGGTTGGGCAATCAGCCCCAGCATTTT.